These 2 T cell receptor beta chains came from one sample sequenced in a study of type 1 regulatory T cells (TCRdb year 2021). TCRdb lists the instrument as Illumina MiSeq. TCRdb reanalyzed the raw reads on its own, using fastp at Q25 for trimming and MiXCR for clone calling, and kept in-frame beta chains. One record per CDR3 amino acid sequence lists the most common genes and DNA. The table for this sample lists approximately 19,000 distinct CDR3 sequences; around 9.6% of them were counted only once. The leading ten clones occupy approximately 3% of the sample. The sequenced sample was CD4+ T cells, either the whole sample or a sorted fraction (not recorded which). All receptors derive from a human donor in good health.

Of note for this clonotype: This may stem from a read error, because a much larger clone lies one nucleotide away. This chain connects TRBV5-1 to TRBJ1-4, with D uncertain. The CDR3 has 15 residues. The germline V gene has CDR1 SGHRS and CDR2 YFSETQ. This CDR3 is CASGLNPATNEKLSF. The CDR3 region has the DNA TGCGCCAGCGGACTTAATCCTGCAACTAATGAAAAACTGTCTTTT.

This clonotype was observed many times. The chain has TRBV6-5 and TRBJ1-4; 7 nucleotides align to TRBD1. Germline-derived CDR1 and CDR2 are MNHEY and SVGAGI. V lost 2 bases to trimming and J lost 6 bases; unmatched junction nucleotides: 3. The CDR3 is made up of 14 amino acids. CDR3 coding DNA: TGTGCCAGCAGTTACCAGGGGGGGGATGAAAAACTGTTTTTT. Protein: CASSYQGGDEKLFF.